The rows below give T cell receptor beta chains drawn from one sample of a study of early T cells in non-severe SARS-CoV-2 infection. TCRdb re-derived calls from the 5' RACE reads in MiXCR, one entry per CDR3 protein. This sample carries tens of thousands of distinct CDR3 sequences, around 15% of them seen once, and the ten largest clones take more than 10%. The sequencing sample was made of whole blood. Receptors were obtained from an adult who was a healthcare worker with PCR-confirmed SARS-CoV-2 infection or an uninfected control (not recorded which). Each CDR3 is given with its conserved first and last residue. The D gene is left open where the match is weak. Only part of the rows carry a size: once, few, many, or a class if the clone is expanded.

V: TRBV25-1; J: TRBJ2-1; size: NA; D: NA; DNA: TGTGCCAGCAGTGCTCGCGGTTATACTAGTCGTGAGCAGTTCTTC; CDR3: CASSARGYTSREQFF
V: TRBV7-7; J: TRBJ2-1; size: few; D: TRBD1; DNA: TGTGCTAGCAGCTCCCTCGGACAGGGGGCCTACAATGAGCAGTTCTTC; CDR3: CASSSLGQGAYNEQFF
V: TRBV29-1; J: TRBJ2-3; size: NA; D: TRBD1; DNA: TGCAGCGTTCTACCCATGCTGACAGGGGAAGCAGATACGCAGTATTTT; CDR3: CSVLPMLTGEADTQYF
V: TRBV6-2/TRBV6-3; J: TRBJ2-6; size: many; D: NA; DNA: TGTGCCAGCAGTTCCCAGGCCTCCAGGGATGGGGCCAACGTCCTGACTTTC; CDR3: CASSSQASRDGANVLTF
V: TRBV7-3; J: TRBJ1-2; size: NA; D: NA; DNA: TGTGCCAGCAGCTCGGGGTCTAACTATGGCTACACCTTC; CDR3: CASSSGSNYGYTF
V: TRBV7-2; J: TRBJ2-5; size: few; D: NA; DNA: TGTGCCAGCAGCTTAGCCCCCCCAGCGGGTTTCTACCAAGAGACCCAGTACTTC; CDR3: CASSLAPPAGFYQETQYF
V: TRBV7-2; J: TRBJ2-1; size: few; D: NA; DNA: TGTGCCAGCAGCTTAAGGTCGGGCTACAATGAGCAGTTCTTC; CDR3: CASSLRSGYNEQFF
V: TRBV7-2; J: TRBJ2-7; size: NA; D: NA; DNA: TGTGCCAGCAGCAAGGTTAAGGCATCCTACGAGCAGTACTTC; CDR3: CASSKVKASYEQYF
V: TRBV21-1; J: TRBJ1-6; size: NA; D: NA; DNA: TGTGCCAGCAGCAAAGCAAGGCCGGGACAGGGAACATCACCCCTCCACTTT; CDR3: CASSKARPGQGTSPLHF
V: TRBV7-9; J: TRBJ1-3; size: few; D: NA; DNA: TGTGCCAGCAGCAGCTTAAAAGCGACGAGGGGCTCTGGAAACACCATATATTTT; CDR3: CASSSLKATRGSGNTIYF
V: TRBV5-4; J: TRBJ1-2; size: few; D: NA; DNA: TGTGCCAGCAGCTCCCAGGTATTAGCTAACTATGGCTACACCTTC; CDR3: CASSSQVLANYGYTF
V: TRBV30; J: TRBJ2-2; size: many; D: TRBD1; DNA: TGTGCCTGGACAGGGGGCGGGGAGCTGTTTTTT; CDR3: CAWTGGGELFF
V: TRBV12-3/TRBV12-4; J: TRBJ1-1; size: few; D: TRBD1; DNA: TGTGCCAGCAGTTTGGACAGGCTCACTGAAGCTTTCTTT; CDR3: CASSLDRLTEAFF
V: TRBV20-1; J: TRBJ2-7; size: NA; D: NA; DNA: TGCAGTGCTGACGACAGAACCTACGAGCAGTACTTC; CDR3: CSADDRTYEQYF
V: TRBV6-6; J: TRBJ2-7; size: NA; D: NA; DNA: TGTGCCAGCAGTTACTGGGGGGACGGTTCCTACGAGCAGTACTTC; CDR3: CASSYWGDGSYEQYF
V: TRBV3-1; J: TRBJ2-1; size: many; D: TRBD2; DNA: TGTGCCAGCAGCCAAGAAGGCGGGAGCTCCTACAATGAGCAGTTCTTC; CDR3: CASSQEGGSSYNEQFF
V: TRBV11-3; J: TRBJ2-4; size: few; D: NA; DNA: TGTGCCAGCAGTTCAGCCGGGATGGCCAAAAACATTCAGTACTTC; CDR3: CASSSAGMAKNIQYF
V: TRBV21-1; J: TRBJ2-5; size: NA; D: NA; DNA: TGTGCCAGCAGTGACAGTAAAGAGACCCAGTACTTC; CDR3: CASSDSKETQYF
V: TRBV9; J: TRBJ2-7; size: NA; D: TRBD1; DNA: TGTGCCAGCAGCGTAGGGGACAGGGGCAACGAGCAGTACTTC; CDR3: CASSVGDRGNEQYF
V: TRBV28; J: TRBJ2-1; size: NA; D: NA; DNA: TGTGCCAGCAGCTTCTACGGTGAGCAGTTCTTC; CDR3: CASSFYGEQFF
V: TRBV20-1; J: TRBJ1-6; size: few; D: NA; DNA: TGCAGTGCCCATAGCTCACCCCTCCACTTT; CDR3: CSAHSSPLHF
V: TRBV28; J: TRBJ2-1; size: few; D: TRBD2; DNA: TGTGCCAGCACCCGGGGGGGCTCCTCCTACAATGAGCAGTTCTTC; CDR3: CASTRGGSSYNEQFF
V: TRBV7-3; J: TRBJ2-7; size: NA; D: TRBD2; DNA: TGTGCCAGCAGCTTAACCGAGCGGGGGACCTACGAGCAGTACTTC; CDR3: CASSLTERGTYEQYF
V: TRBV6-5; J: TRBJ1-5; size: NA; D: TRBD1; DNA: TGTGCCAGCAGGACAGGGGTAAGCAATCAGCCCCAGCATTTT; CDR3: CASRTGVSNQPQHF
V: TRBV6-2/TRBV6-3; J: TRBJ2-2; size: NA; D: NA; DNA: TGTGCCAGCAGTTGGGACCAACCTTCGAACACCGGGGAGCTGTTTTTT; CDR3: CASSWDQPSNTGELFF
V: TRBV5-1; J: TRBJ2-3; size: many; D: TRBD2; DNA: TGCGCCAGCAGACCAGCGGGAGGGGCAGATACGCAGTATTTT; CDR3: CASRPAGGADTQYF
V: TRBV29-1; J: TRBJ1-4; size: NA; D: NA; DNA: TGCAGCGTTGAGTCGCCGCTTGGTGAAAAACTGTTTTTT; CDR3: CSVESPLGEKLFF
V: TRBV28; J: TRBJ1-1; size: NA; D: TRBD1; DNA: TGTGCCAGCAGTCCCCCCGGGACAGGGGAGGATGAAGCTTTCTTT; CDR3: CASSPPGTGEDEAFF
V: TRBV5-1; J: TRBJ1-2; size: few; D: NA; DNA: TGCGCCAGCAGCCAGGGGACCGGCTATGGCTACACCTTC; CDR3: CASSQGTGYGYTF
V: TRBV29-1; J: TRBJ2-1; size: NA; D: NA; DNA: TGCAGCGTTGCCGTAGTTCAGGGTGGGAATGAGCAGTTCTTC; CDR3: CSVAVVQGGNEQFF
V: TRBV5-6; J: TRBJ1-2; size: many; D: TRBD1; DNA: TGTGCCAGCAGCTTGGAGGGGGCGCGTGGCTACACCTTC; CDR3: CASSLEGARGYTF
V: TRBV5-1; J: TRBJ1-1; size: NA; D: NA; DNA: TGCGCCAGCGGGTCGGGTCATAACACTGAAGCTTTCTTT; CDR3: CASGSGHNTEAFF
V: TRBV5-1; J: TRBJ2-6; size: NA; D: NA; DNA: TGCGCCAGCAGCTCAAGACCGCAGGCTGGGGCCAACGTCCTGACTTTC; CDR3: CASSSRPQAGANVLTF
V: TRBV5-1; J: TRBJ2-1; size: few; D: NA; DNA: TGCGCCAGCAGCTTGTTTATGACAGGGAGGCTAGAAGAGCAGTTCTTC; CDR3: CASSLFMTGRLEEQFF
V: TRBV7-2; J: TRBJ2-5; size: NA; D: TRBD2; DNA: TGTGCCAGCAGCTCTACCGGGACTAGCGGTCCTCAAGAGACCCAGTACTTC; CDR3: CASSSTGTSGPQETQYF
V: TRBV9; J: TRBJ2-5; size: NA; D: NA; DNA: TGTGCCAGCAGCGTAGAAGGGGCACTGAGGGGCCAAGAGACCCAGTACTTC; CDR3: CASSVEGALRGQETQYF
V: TRBV11-2; J: TRBJ1-1; size: few; D: NA; DNA: TGTGCCAGCAGCTTAAGCAGAAGTTTTGAAGCTTTCTTT; CDR3: CASSLSRSFEAFF
V: TRBV12-3/TRBV12-4; J: TRBJ2-5; size: few; D: NA; DNA: TGTGCCAGCAGACCTAGACTTGCGGCTGAGGAGACCCAGTACTTC; CDR3: CASRPRLAAEETQYF
V: TRBV6-5; J: TRBJ2-7; size: NA; D: TRBD1; DNA: TGTGCCAGCAGTTACGACAGGGTCTACGAGCAGTACTTC; CDR3: CASSYDRVYEQYF
V: TRBV4-3; J: TRBJ2-6; size: NA; D: NA; DNA: TGCGCCAGCAGCCAAGACTGGGGAGGAAGTGTTGGGGCCAACGTCCTGACTTTC; CDR3: CASSQDWGGSVGANVLTF
V: TRBV19; J: TRBJ2-4; size: NA; D: NA; DNA: TGTGCCAGTAGTATTCCCTGGGGAGTAGCCAAAAACATTCAGTACTTC; CDR3: CASSIPWGVAKNIQYF
V: TRBV10-3; J: TRBJ2-7; size: few; D: NA; DNA: TGTGCCATCAGGGGTCCCACAGGGAATAAATCCTACGAGCAGTACTTC; CDR3: CAIRGPTGNKSYEQYF
V: TRBV29-1; J: TRBJ1-2; size: few; D: NA; DNA: TGCAGCGTTGATTTCGGGGGAGGCTATGGCTACACCTTC; CDR3: CSVDFGGGYGYTF
V: TRBV19; J: TRBJ2-5; size: NA; D: NA; DNA: TGTGCCAGTAGTATAGGGGGAGTCGGAGAGACCCAGTACTTC; CDR3: CASSIGGVGETQYF
V: TRBV23-1; J: TRBJ1-1; size: few; D: NA; DNA: TGCGCCAGCAGCGGGTTGTGGGGGGGAGACACTGAAGCTTTCTTT; CDR3: CASSGLWGGDTEAFF
V: TRBV5-4; J: TRBJ1-2; size: NA; D: NA; DNA: TGTGCCAGCAGCTTGGACAGGGAGAACTATGGCTACACCTTC; CDR3: CASSLDRENYGYTF